Here is one T cell receptor beta chain with its context. This entry is derived from a study of blood T cell repertoires in COVID-19. Study-level information: Spain, Italy and the United States supplied samples that represented acute and convalescent COVID-19. Sources were T cells, B-cell-depleted T cells, or PBMCs; the material itself was cDNA or gDNA.

In the source study's methods: For nucleated cells, counts were estimated from reference gene primer amplification. Repertoires were generated with immunoSEQ multiplex PCR, while TCRdb's copy carries only in-frame clones and drops some. V and J calls and clone size come straight from that table; D and trimming were deduced from the DNA. Among hundreds of thousands of clones listed, about nine tenths were seen once. Between the trimmed V and J ends, which lost 6 bases and 6 bases, there was a span of 12 bases. The CDR3 is made up of 12 amino acids. Per germline, CDR1 SGDLS and CDR2 YYNGEE. V and J are TRBV9 and TRBJ1-1; no clear D. The sample taken for sequencing was peripheral blood. This receptor was obtained from a woman younger than 45 with active or convalescent COVID-19. The chain's CDR3 is CASTAGGSEAFF. The DNA of the CDR3 is TGTGCCAGCACCGCGGGAGGATCTGAAGCTTTCTTT.